This T cell receptor (beta chain) emerged from a study of OX40 agonist ivuxolimab in advanced cancers. Study-wide context: People in dose escalation had one of these cancers: hepatocellular carcinoma, melanoma, renal cell or head and neck cancer. Having had anti-PD-1, anti-PD-L1 or anti-CTLA-4 therapy before was allowed, and about 42% had some.

The trim removed 1 base at V and 4 bases at J, leaving 13 bases unmatched. The CDR3 consists of 18 residues. Per germline, CDR1 LNHNV and CDR2 YYDKDF (reference sequence). Autoimmune disease history or systemic immunosuppression meant exclusion. Concerning this clone: Its target is not known.

The method was immunoSEQ multiplex PCR; TCRdb's version includes in-frame clones alone and lacks a portion of them. This table has roughly 56,000 clones, 86% appearing once. Findings of the study overall: Among the lowest peripheral clonal expansion occurred in 0.1-3.0 mg/kg partial responders.

The source is an adult with an advanced solid tumor such as melanoma, head and neck, liver or kidney cancer. The J gene is TRBJ2-5, the V gene TRBV15, with 9 bases lining up with TRBD1. The sequences come from CD4+ or CD8+ T cells sorted from blood, collected in a trial of the OX40 agonist ivuxolimab. The CDR3, as DNA: TGTGCCACCAGCAGAGCCATTTGGGGAACAGGGGGCGGAGAGACCCAGTACTTC. It translates to CATSRAIWGTGGGETQYF.